This is a list of T cell receptor beta chains from one sample in a study of shared T cell receptors in the human thymus. The data were produced by immunoSEQ multiplex PCR, yet TCRdb's version contains in-frame clones alone and is incomplete. The sample shows some 700,000 clones, roughly 90% of them seen only once. The data also belong to a second study, concerning human thymus T cells.

The source material was thymocytes. The receptors were gathered from a boy under two years old with a congenital heart defect. Each CDR3 is given with its conserved first and last residue. D genes are given only for firm matches. The size entry is marked missing in some rows and otherwise reads once, few, many or a size class.

abundance | d_gene | j_gene | v_gene | CDR3aa | CDR3nt
- | - | TRBJ2-6 | TRBV5-8 | CASSLPGKNSGANVLTF | TGTGCCAGCAGCTTACCAGGGAAGAACTCTGGGGCCAACGTCCTGACTTTC
- | TRBD2 | TRBJ2-2 | TRBV27 | CASSPHGAGDDGELFF | TGTGCCAGCAGTCCCCATGGGGCGGGAGATGACGGGGAGCTGTTTTTT
- | TRBD2 | TRBJ2-3 | TRBV29-1 | CSVEDRLAGVDTQYF | TGCAGCGTTGAAGATCGGCTAGCGGGAGTAGATACGCAGTATTTT
- | - | TRBJ2-1 | TRBV7-8 | CASSPSGASSYNEQFF | TGTGCCAGCAGCCCAAGCGGCGCCAGCTCCTACAATGAGCAGTTCTTC
- | - | TRBJ2-1 | TRBV7-9 | CASSFGRGPKVF | TGTGCCAGCAGCTTTGGAAGGGGCCCCAAGGTCTTC
- | - | TRBJ2-3 | TRBV4-1 | CASSQPARDPASSDTQYF | TGCGCCAGCAGCCAACCGGCCCGGGATCCCGCCTCCTCAGATACGCAGTATTTT
- | TRBD2 | TRBJ2-5 | TRBV29-1 | CSVAGRAAETQYF | TGCAGCGTTGCCGGGAGGGCCGCTGAGACCCAGTACTTC
few | - | TRBJ2-3 | TRBV18 | CASSPPIDDWRWGTDTQYF | TGTGCCAGCTCACCACCGATCGACGACTGGCGGTGGGGCACAGATACGCAGTATTTT
- | - | TRBJ2-7 | TRBV11-2 | CASSLDWVGWSGLPYEQYF | TGTGCCAGCAGCTTAGATTGGGTGGGTTGGTCGGGACTTCCCTACGAGCAGTACTTC
- | - | TRBJ2-7 | TRBV10-1 | CASNPSEGYEQYF | TGCGCCAGCAACCCATCTGAGGGCTACGAGCAGTACTTC
- | TRBD2 | TRBJ2-1 | TRBV25-1 | CASSDKAGGYNEQFF | TGTGCCAGCAGTGACAAAGCGGGAGGATACAATGAGCAGTTCTTC
- | TRBD2 | TRBJ2-3 | TRBV2 | CASSETSGLTDTQYF | TGTGCCAGCAGCGAGACTAGCGGACTCACAGATACGCAGTATTTT
- | TRBD1 | TRBJ2-5 | TRBV11-2 | CASSCRGGQGDGEETQYF | TGTGCCAGCAGCTGCCGGGGAGGACAGGGGGATGGGGAGGAGACCCAGTACTTC
- | - | TRBJ1-2 | TRBV27 | CASSFGRDPVYGYTF | TGTGCCAGCAGTTTTGGGAGAGATCCCGTCTATGGCTACACCTTC
- | TRBD1 | TRBJ1-1 | TRBV10-3 | CAIRASGTGGNTEAFF | TGTGCCATCAGAGCTTCCGGGACAGGGGGCAACACTGAAGCTTTCTTT
- | TRBD1 | TRBJ1-1 | TRBV13 | CASSRQGATEAFF | TGTGCCAGCAGCCGACAGGGGGCAACTGAAGCTTTCTTT
- | TRBD2 | TRBJ2-5 | TRBV5-5 | CASSPGRGRVTQYF | TGTGCCAGCAGCCCGGGGAGGGGCAGGGTGACCCAGTACTTC
- | TRBD2 | TRBJ2-7 | TRBV28 | CASSDQGLAGTPLDEQYF | TGTGCCAGCAGTGACCAGGGACTAGCGGGAACCCCCCTCGACGAGCAGTACTTC
- | - | TRBJ1-5 | TRBV19 | CATHLQGGSQPQHF | TGTGCCACGCACCTCCAGGGAGGTAGTCAGCCCCAGCATTTT
- | - | TRBJ2-7 | TRBV29-1 | CSVEGQGGHEQYF | TGCAGCGTTGAGGGGCAGGGTGGTCACGAGCAGTACTTC
- | TRBD2 | TRBJ2-7 | TRBV9 | CASSATAGGGDPYEQYF | TGTGCCAGCAGCGCGACCGCGGGGGGGGGAGATCCCTACGAGCAGTACTTC
few | TRBD2 | TRBJ2-1 | TRBV6-6 | CASSYSGLAGGEQFF | TGTGCCAGCAGTTATTCCGGACTAGCCGGGGGTGAGCAGTTCTTC
- | - | TRBJ1-4 | TRBV6-1 | CASNGPEGVSEKLFF | TGTGCCAGCAACGGGCCAGAAGGGGTCAGTGAAAAACTGTTTTTT
- | TRBD2 | TRBJ2-7 | TRBV14 | CASSHGTSGGPYEQYF | TGTGCCAGCAGCCATGGGACTAGCGGGGGACCCTACGAGCAGTACTTC
once | TRBD2 | TRBJ2-1 | TRBV27 | CASSKQTGVIAGGRNEQFF | TGTGCCAGCAGTAAACAGACAGGGGTTATAGCGGGAGGGAGAAATGAGCAGTTCTTC
- | - | TRBJ2-2 | TRBV11-2 | CASSFPPTIHVELFF | TGTGCCAGCAGCTTTCCCCCTACTATTCACGTCGAGCTGTTTTTT
- | TRBD2 | TRBJ2-1 | TRBV28 | CASSYWGLAHFNEQFF | TGTGCCAGCAGTTACTGGGGACTAGCGCACTTTAATGAGCAGTTCTTC
once | - | TRBJ2-3 | TRBV4-1 | CASSHPGQGAGLAGIGTQYF | TGCGCCAGCAGCCACCCCGGACAGGGGGCCGGACTAGCGGGAATTGGTACGCAGTATTTT
- | - | TRBJ2-7 | TRBV6-5 | CASSYSEGAELEQYF | TGTGCCAGCAGTTACTCCGAAGGGGCGGAGTTAGAGCAGTACTTC
- | - | TRBJ2-3 | TRBV5-4 | CASSLGREEDTQYF | TGTGCCAGCAGCTTGGGCAGGGAGGAGGATACGCAGTATTTT
- | - | TRBJ2-7 | TRBV14 | CASSLSYEQYF | TGTGCCAGCAGTCTCTCCTACGAGCAGTACTTC
once | - | TRBJ2-1 | TRBV15 | CATSRDRLAKLHHEQFF | TGTGCCACCAGCAGAGATCGCTTGGCTAAACTACACCATGAGCAGTTCTTC
- | TRBD1 | TRBJ1-2 | TRBV7-2 | CASSTSPTTGGPNYGYTF | TGTGCCAGCAGCACTAGCCCTACAACAGGGGGACCTAACTATGGCTACACCTTC
- | - | TRBJ1-2 | TRBV10-3 | CAISADRKQDPSYGYTF | TGTGCCATCAGTGCCGATAGGAAGCAGGATCCGAGCTATGGCTACACCTTC
- | TRBD2 | TRBJ2-2 | TRBV7-2 | CASSYLLAGGTGELFF | TGTGCCAGCAGCTACTTACTAGCGGGAGGGACCGGGGAGCTGTTTTTT
- | TRBD1 | TRBJ1-1 | TRBV20-1 | CSPGGETEAFF | TGCAGTCCAGGGGGCGAGACTGAAGCTTTCTTT
- | TRBD1 | TRBJ1-1 | TRBV7-9 | CASSSPGTGYGYTEAFF | TGTGCCAGCAGCTCTCCCGGGACAGGGTACGGATACACTGAAGCTTTCTTT
few | TRBD2 | TRBJ2-5 | TRBV14 | CASSQFSVAGEGETQYF | TGTGCCAGCAGCCAATTTTCAGTAGCGGGAGAGGGGGAGACCCAGTACTTC
- | - | TRBJ1-5 | TRBV11-3 | CASSLDGRQPQHF | TGTGCCAGCAGCTTAGACGGCAGGCAGCCCCAGCATTTT
few | - | TRBJ1-1 | TRBV18 | CASSPLAVGAFF | TGTGCCAGCTCACCACTAGCGGTGGGCGCTTTCTTT
- | - | TRBJ2-1 | TRBV6-5 | CASSPTGREQFF | TGTGCCAGCAGCCCGACAGGCCGGGAGCAGTTCTTC
once | - | TRBJ1-2 | TRBV28 | CASSPQRGTPYGYTF | TGTGCCAGCAGCCCCCAGCGGGGGACCCCCTATGGCTACACCTTC
- | TRBD1 | TRBJ2-7 | TRBV4-3 | CASSQGGPTGPNEQYF | TGCGCCAGCAGCCAGGGCGGCCCGACAGGGCCCAACGAGCAGTACTTC
- | TRBD2 | TRBJ2-5 | TRBV7-8 | CASSLPLAGASGETQYF | TGTGCCAGCAGCTTACCCTTAGCGGGAGCGTCGGGAGAGACCCAGTACTTC
- | - | TRBJ1-5 | TRBV4-3 | CASSLRRGSNQPQHF | TGCGCCAGCAGCCTAAGGAGGGGTAGCAATCAGCCCCAGCATTTT
- | - | TRBJ2-3 | TRBV28 | CASSCPLGTTDTQYF | TGTGCCAGCAGTTGTCCACTAGGAACCACAGATACGCAGTATTTT
- | - | TRBJ2-2 | TRBV15 | CATSRGSRGGAETGELFF | TGTGCCACCAGCAGAGGATCGAGGGGGGGCGCCGAGACCGGGGAGCTGTTTTTT
- | TRBD1 | TRBJ2-7 | TRBV4-3 | CASSQGQGTRYEQYF | TGCGCCAGCAGCCAAGGACAGGGAACTCGATACGAGCAGTACTTC
- | TRBD1 | TRBJ1-2 | TRBV19 | CASSIIEDRGLSGYTF | TGTGCCAGTAGTATAATCGAAGACAGGGGGCTGAGTGGCTACACCTTC